This T cell receptor beta chain was captured by sequencing in a study of cytomegalovirus exposure and HLA in healthy donors. Study results and limitations: Accurate predictions that matched the HLA-A and HLA-B alleles of most subjects were reportedly made from TCR beta sequences. Researchers counted 164 TCR beta chains as cytomegalovirus-associated.

13 Jbeta primers and 60 Vbeta primers were used for the PCR. As originally analysed: Roughly 80 million unique TCR beta chains, 9 million to 12 million shared, were counted in a later analysis. Libraries were prepared by immunoSEQ multiplex PCR; TCRdb keeps only in-frame clonotypes and omits some of them. For V, J and clone size, that table is used; D and trimming come from the DNA. The top ten clones hold less than 4% of a sample with around 40,000 clones, around 72% of them seen once. Comments on this clone: Its matching antigen is unknown.

V shed 0 bases and J shed 2 bases, with 14 bases lying between them. The CDR3 spans 16 residues. CDR1 is LGHNA, CDR2 YNFKEQ, per germline. Source material: PBMCs. The chain couples TRBV4-2 to TRBJ2-7, with a possible D match to TRBD1 (7 bases). The receptor was isolated from a young woman in good health and CMV-seronegative. In nucleotides, the CDR3 is TGTGCCAGCAGCCAAGATGGCGGAGGGACAGCCTACGAGCAGTACTTC. It encodes CASSQDGGGTAYEQYF.